The next 10 T cell receptor beta chains were all read from a single sample in a study of tumor-infiltrating lymphocytes in primary liver carcinoma. Production of TCR beta cDNA used roughly 500 ng total RNA together with a constant-region primer. Libraries of TCR beta came from three nested multiplex PCR rounds with slightly modified ARM-PCR. In the first two PCR rounds, TRBV1-TRBV30 forward primers were paired with a C-beta reverse primer, and each round lasted nine to ten cycles. TCRdb re-called the multiplex PCR reads through MiXCR, storing one row per CDR3 protein. The data contain about 180,000 distinct CDR3 sequences, about 60% of them singletons. They got blood RNA out of unsorted whole blood and also pulled out germline DNA. Sequencing was performed on peripheral blood. The receptors here all came from a man aged 40-49 years with primary liver carcinoma and hepatitis B virus infection.

This clonotype was detected many times. The chain uses TRBV11-2 and TRBJ2-3; 14 positions match TRBD2. The germline gives CDR1 SGHAT, CDR2 FQNNGV. V dropped 5 bases and J dropped 3; count of bases not matched to a gene: 4. The CDR3 spans 16 residues. In nucleotides, the CDR3 is TGTGCCAGCAGCAACCGACTAGCGGGAGGGACAGATACGCAGTATTTT. It is translated as CASSNRLAGGTDTQYF.

V gene TRBV11-2 combines with J gene TRBJ2-7, with D perhaps being TRBD1 or TRBD2 (5 bases each). The DNA end favors TRBJ2-1, so the J call may be wrong. CDR3 size: 15 residues. Germline CDR1 is SGHAT and CDR2 is FQNNGV. CDR3 loop: CASSVVGDLGYEQFF. The CDR3 bases are TGTGCCAGCAGCGTAGTAGGGGACCTCGGCTACGAGCAGTTCTTC.

This clonotype was seen a few times. This chain uses TRBV6-2 or TRBV6-3 with TRBJ2-7; the D is unclear. Trimming cost V 4 bases and J 0 bases, with 7 bases left between them. CDR3 length equals 13 residues. The V gene's germline CDR1 is MNHEY and CDR2 SVGEGT. DNA of the CDR3: TGTGCCAGCAGTTGGGCTCTCTCCTACGAGCAGTACTTC. This codes for CASSWALSYEQYF.

To note about this clonotype: The junction departs from the called germline gene at one end, perhaps through a read error. This chain uses TRBV11-2 with TRBJ2-1; 11 bases map to TRBD2. The germline V gene has CDR1 SGHAT and CDR2 FQNNGV. The CDR3 is 18 amino acids. The CDR3 region is CASSGRTSGFSYYNEQLF. CDR3 coding DNA: TGTGCCAGCAGCGGGAGGACTAGCGGGTTCTCCTACTACAATGAGCAGCTCTTC.

This chain connects TRBV30 to TRBJ1-1; D is perhaps TRBD1 (5 bases). This CDR3 is 11 amino acids long. V lost 1 base and J lost 8, with 8 bases in between. Germline V CDR1 and CDR2: GTSNPN, SVGIG (reference sequence). The CDR3 bases are TGTGCCTGGAGTGGGGAGGGGGAAGCTTTCTTT. The encoded protein is CAWSGEGEAFF.

The V and J genes are TRBV4-1 and TRBJ2-7; D remains unclear. The CDR3 runs 11 residues. CDR1 and CDR2 (germline): MGHRA, YSYEKL. Trimming removed 3 bases from V and 5 bases from J, with 5 bases in between. The DNA of the CDR3 is TGCGCCAGCAGCCAGTCCGACGAGCAGTACTTC. Residues: CASSQSDEQYF.

This clonotype appeared a few times. This rearrangement joins TRBV6-5 to TRBJ2-2, with D possibly being TRBD1 (5 bases). Trimming took 2 bases from V and 4 from J, leaving 11 bases between them. This CDR3 contains 15 residues. CDR1 and CDR2 (germline): MNHEY, SVGAGI. The CDR3 is CASSYNPRATGELFF. In DNA form, the CDR3 reads TGTGCCAGCAGTTACAACCCCAGGGCCACCGGGGAGCTGTTTTTT.

V and J are TRBV6-5 and TRBJ2-2; 10 nucleotides agree with TRBD1. With 1 base clipped from V and 7 bases from J, the junction kept 6 bases outside the gene matches. The CDR3 contains 16 residues. The germline CDR1 and CDR2 sequences are MNHEY and SVGAGI. The CDR3 spells CASSYYGTGDSGELFF. The CDR3 DNA sequence: TGTGCCAGCAGTTACTACGGGACAGGGGACAGCGGGGAGCTGTTTTTT.

The J gene is TRBJ2-1, the V gene TRBV11-1; 7 nucleotides align to TRBD1. Germline V gene sequence: CDR1 SGHAT, CDR2 FQDESV (reference sequence). The CDR3 is 14 residues long. This CDR3 is CVNSLGTDYNEQFF. CDR3 sequence (DNA): TGTGTCAATAGCCTAGGGACAGATTACAATGAGCAGTTCTTC. Supplemented by reference TRBV11-1 and TRBJ2-1, the full variable domain reads EAEVAQSPRYKITEKSQAVAFWCDPISGHATLYWYRQILGQGPELLVQFQDESVVDDSQLPKDRFSAERLKGVDSTLKIQPAELGDSAMYLCVNSLGTDYNEQFFGPGTRLTVL.

This clonotype has at least ten counts. The chain links TRBV11-2 to TRBJ1-5, with D hard to call. This CDR3 region has 15 residues. With 0 bases removed from V and 6 bases from J, the gap between germline ends came to 12 bases. Germline CDR1 SGHAT, CDR2 FQNNGV. CDR3: CASSLDFSGGQPQHF. CDR3 DNA: TGTGCCAGCAGCTTAGATTTTAGCGGTGGTCAGCCCCAGCATTTT.